The T cell receptor (beta chain) under discussion was sequenced for a study of shared clonotypes between healthy human individuals. About the research overall: Researchers drew samples from a couple of women and a few men aged 18 to 49.

This CDR3 contains 14 residues. Germline lookup yields CDR1 GTSNPN and CDR2 SVGIG (reference sequence). V gave up 2 bases and J gave up 2 bases, with 13 bases separating them. TCRdb keeps only in-frame clones here, not all; method: immunoSEQ multiplex PCR. The sample yields over a million clones, approximately 80% seen once. Study outcomes and limitations: Represented diversity, genetic and exposure-history alike, was limited by few donors. The rarefaction results pointed to incomplete sorted-subset sequencing despite large depth.

Notes on this clone: Its specificity is not known.

This receptor was taken from a man younger than 35 in good health. Some clones in this sample may be carry-over from other donors' samples. The sequenced sample was memory CD4+ T cells from PBMCs. As to subset: CD45RA-negative fraction. The genes are TRBV30 and TRBJ2-7; weak D call: TRBD2 (6 bases). In DNA form, the CDR3 reads TGTGCCTGGAGTCCGAGCGGAGGGGCCTACGAGCAGTACTTC. It yields the protein CAWSPSGGAYEQYF.